This entry describes one TCR beta chain. This clonotype was picked up many times. This receptor's antigen is unknown. One base away there is no much larger clone; base qualities are not given. V and J are truncated by 6 bases and 5 bases respectively, leaving an intervening sequence of 13 bases. The germline V gene provides CDR1 MNHNS and CDR2 SASEGT. Including the terminal cysteine and phenylalanine, the CDR3 comprises 13 residues. The CDR3 DNA has 39 bases and is translated from base 1. Stable Graves' hyperthyroidism was defined as no progression to ophthalmopathy during 18 months of follow-up. Hyperthyroidism patients were newly diagnosed, with disease duration under 2 months, and aged 18 to 65 years. Exclusion was applied to patients with uncontrolled infections, other autoimmune diseases, pregnancy or lactation. Clinical symptoms, serum thyroxine and TRAb, thyroid ultrasound, and orbital computed tomography formed the basis for the diagnoses. PBMCs were isolated from around 10 ml of fresh peripheral blood by Ficoll-Paque density gradient centrifugation. Total RNA was extracted with Trizol reagent, and quality was checked on an Agilent 2100 Bioanalyzer.

The TCR beta CDR3 regions were amplified from the RNA transcripts. The first round of RT-PCR for the TCR CDR3 was performed with the HTBI primer set and the Qiagen OneStep RT-PCR kit. Libraries were constructed in a second round of multiplex PCR, after which size selection and purification were carried out. Sequencing of the libraries was done on an Illumina HiSeq2000 using paired-end 100 bp reads. Per the source publication's procedure: SOAPnuke was used to process the raw data, removing reads that contained adapters or uncalled bases, had a mean Phred below 15, or lacked an exact match to the constant primer or identifier. COPE v1.2.5 was used to merge the high-quality paired reads, and each unique nucleotide sequence was defined as a clonotype. MiTCR v1.1 was used to align the clonotypes against IMGT TRBV, TRBD and TRBJ reference segments. Analysis was restricted to V-J combinations with a frequency above 0.0001, which covered 98% to 99.2% of repertoires. A TCS score was defined as the ratio between F50 (clonal expansion) and ExV (chaos), using BLOSUM62-based TCRdist between CDR3 peptides within each V-J. Welch's t-statistics and random forest reduced 514 V-J features to 13, which were used in a naive Bayes classifier (R e1071). The public reads were run again by TCRdb, first through fastp at Q25 and then through MiXCR, and only productive beta chains were kept. Rows with a matching CDR3 protein are joined into one entry that keeps the most common DNA and genes. The V and J calls here are based on TCRdb, not the publication. The sample table lists about 560,000 distinct CDR3 sequences, 16% of them with a count of one. Around 18% of the sample is taken by the ten largest.

This record comes from a study of T cells in Graves' hyperthyroidism and ophthalmopathy (dated by TCRdb to between 2017 and 2020). In terms of the full investigation: Peripheral blood samples were taken at initial diagnosis, before any treatment was given. In addition, the study compared T-cell repertoires in thyroid tissue and in blood from six Graves' hyperthyroidism patients. An independent validation cohort of 18 to 20 hyperthyroidism patients and 15 or so patients who later progressed to ophthalmopathy tested prospective prediction of ophthalmopathy. To identify TCR V-J signatures that set the groups apart, the researchers used a discovery cohort of about a hundred patients, made up of around 42 with Graves' ophthalmopathy and 55 to 65 with stable Graves' hyperthyroidism. The 75 to 100 discovery patients were randomly split 7:3 into training and test sets. TCR Vbeta CDR3 sequencing of fewer than 150 peripheral blood samples (fewer than 45 ophthalmopathy, 75 hyperthyroidism and approximately 17 progressor patients) is reported in the paper. Once sampling was done, hyperthyroidism patients were given methimazole at a starting dose of 30 mg daily, whereas ophthalmopathy patients were given high-dose intravenous methylprednisolone.

Here is what the overall study found, with its caveats: Blood samples also contained most of the expanded thyroid clonotypes (frequency above 0.001), which suggests that blood repertoires may reflect thyroid immune responses. Ophthalmopathy was separated from stable hyperthyroidism by a 13 V-J signature model, with around 90% sensitivity and approximately 84% specificity obtained in cross-validation and 80%/75% obtained in testing. During validation, the model predicted progression to ophthalmopathy a median of approximately six months ahead of onset, with around 71% sensitivity and 72% to 80% specificity. No statistical method was used to set the sample size in advance, and investigators knew the group allocation.

The sequencing sample was made of blood. The TCR sequence derives from a woman aged 18-30 years with Graves' hyperthyroidism. The rearrangement combines TRBV6-1 with TRBJ1-2; perhaps TRBD1 is the D gene, with 6 bases matching. This receptor carries the CDR3 CASRDSLGYGYTF. In nucleotides, the sequence is TGTGCCAGCAGGGACAGCCTGGGATATGGCTACACCTTC.